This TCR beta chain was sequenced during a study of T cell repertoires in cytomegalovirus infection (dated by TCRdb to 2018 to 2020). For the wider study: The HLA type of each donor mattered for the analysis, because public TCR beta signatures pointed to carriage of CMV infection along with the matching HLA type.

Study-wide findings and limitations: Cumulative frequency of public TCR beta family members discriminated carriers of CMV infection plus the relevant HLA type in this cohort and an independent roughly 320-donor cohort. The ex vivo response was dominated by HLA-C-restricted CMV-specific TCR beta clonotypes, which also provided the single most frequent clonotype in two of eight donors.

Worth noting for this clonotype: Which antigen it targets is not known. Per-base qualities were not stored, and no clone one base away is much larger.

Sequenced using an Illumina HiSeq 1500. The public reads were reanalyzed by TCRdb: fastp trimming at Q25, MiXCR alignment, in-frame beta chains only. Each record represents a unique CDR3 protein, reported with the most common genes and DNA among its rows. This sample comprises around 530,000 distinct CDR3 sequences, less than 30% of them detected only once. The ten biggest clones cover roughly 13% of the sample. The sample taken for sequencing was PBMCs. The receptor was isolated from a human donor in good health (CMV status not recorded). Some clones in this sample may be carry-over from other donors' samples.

The CDR3 corresponds to CASTTRLAASYEQYF. The sequence in DNA is TGTGCCAGCACCACGAGACTAGCGGCCTCCTACGAGCAGTACTTC. The rearranged chain carries TRBV7-2 and TRBJ2-7; 9 bases in the junction line up with TRBD2. In the germline V gene, CDR1 corresponds to SGHTA and CDR2 to FQGNSA. The CDR3 runs 15 amino acids, cysteine and phenylalanine included. CDR3 DNA is the only sequence kept; it has 45 bases, read in frame from the first base. Trimmed from V: 7 bases; trimmed from J: 0 bases; junction bases lacking a gene match: 7.